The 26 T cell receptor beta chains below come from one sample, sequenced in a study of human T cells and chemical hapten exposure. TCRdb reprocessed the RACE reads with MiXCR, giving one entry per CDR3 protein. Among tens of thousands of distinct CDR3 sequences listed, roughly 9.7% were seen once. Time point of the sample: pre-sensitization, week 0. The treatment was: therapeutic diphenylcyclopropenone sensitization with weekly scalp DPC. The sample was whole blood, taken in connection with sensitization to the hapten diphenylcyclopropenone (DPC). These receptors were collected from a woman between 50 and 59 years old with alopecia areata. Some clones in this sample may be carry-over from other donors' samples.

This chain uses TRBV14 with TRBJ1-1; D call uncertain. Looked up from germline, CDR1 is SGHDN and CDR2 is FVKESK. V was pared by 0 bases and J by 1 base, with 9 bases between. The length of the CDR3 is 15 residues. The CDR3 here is CASSQDGRGNTEAFF. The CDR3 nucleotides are TGTGCCAGCAGCCAAGATGGCCGGGGGAACACTGAAGCTTTCTTT.

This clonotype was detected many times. The CDR3 sequence is CATSILGPAKFGRTEAFF. The CDR3, as DNA: TGTGCCACCAGCATACTTGGACCGGCAAAGTTCGGGAGGACTGAAGCTTTCTTT. J is TRBJ1-1 and V is TRBV15; D gene uncertain. Between the trimmed V and J ends, which lost 4 bases and 5 bases, there was a span of 26 bases. Per germline, CDR1 LNHNV and CDR2 YYDKDF (reference sequence). The CDR3 consists of 18 residues. The full variable domain, rest sourced from reference TRBV15 and TRBJ1-1, is DAMVIQNPRYQVTQFGKPVTLSCSQTLNHNVMYWYQQKSSQAPKLLFHYYDKDFNNEADTPDNFQSRRPNTSFCFLDIRSPGLGDTAMYLCATSILGPAKFGRTEAFFGQGTRLTVV.

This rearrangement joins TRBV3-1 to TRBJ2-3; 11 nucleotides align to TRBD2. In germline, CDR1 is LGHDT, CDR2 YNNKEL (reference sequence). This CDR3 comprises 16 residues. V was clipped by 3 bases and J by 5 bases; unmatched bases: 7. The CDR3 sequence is CASSHVAGGGEDTQYF. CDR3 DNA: TGTGCCAGCAGCCACGTAGCGGGGGGGGGCGAAGATACGCAGTATTTT.

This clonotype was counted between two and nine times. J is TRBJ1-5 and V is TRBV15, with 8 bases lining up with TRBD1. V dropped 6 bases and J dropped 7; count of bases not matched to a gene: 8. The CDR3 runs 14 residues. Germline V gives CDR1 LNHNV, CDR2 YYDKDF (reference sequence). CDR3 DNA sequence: TGTGCCACCAGTAGGGACAGGCAGGGACAGCCCCAGCATTTT. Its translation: CATSRDRQGQPQHF. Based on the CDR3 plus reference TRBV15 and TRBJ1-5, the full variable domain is DAMVIQNPRYQVTQFGKPVTLSCSQTLNHNVMYWYQQKSSQAPKLLFHYYDKDFNNEADTPDNFQSRRPNTSFCFLDIRSPGLGDTAMYLCATSRDRQGQPQHFGDGTRLSIL.

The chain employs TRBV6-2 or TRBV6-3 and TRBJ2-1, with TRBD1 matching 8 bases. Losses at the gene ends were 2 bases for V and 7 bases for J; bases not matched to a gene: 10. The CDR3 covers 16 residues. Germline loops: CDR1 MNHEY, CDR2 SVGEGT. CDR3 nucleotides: TGTGCCAGCAGTTACCCAAGACAGGGGTTGTGGAATGAGCAGTTCTTC. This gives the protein CASSYPRQGLWNEQFF.

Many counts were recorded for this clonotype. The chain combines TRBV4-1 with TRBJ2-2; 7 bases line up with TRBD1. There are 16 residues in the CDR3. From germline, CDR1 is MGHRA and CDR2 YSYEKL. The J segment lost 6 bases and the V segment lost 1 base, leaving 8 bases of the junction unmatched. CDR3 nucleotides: TGCGCCAGCAGCCAAGGGGTCGGGCAGGGGGCCGGGGAGCTGTTTTTT. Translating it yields CASSQGVGQGAGELFF.

CDR3 nucleotide sequence: TGTGCCAGCAGCTCCGGGCAGTATAATGAGCAGTTCTTC. It yields the protein CASSSGQYNEQFF. The genes are TRBV7-9 and TRBJ2-1, with no clear D. The germline V and J ends were trimmed by 4 bases and 7 bases, with 11 bases remaining between them. Germline V CDR1 and CDR2: SEHNR, FQNEAQ (reference sequence). The length of the CDR3 is 13 residues. The whole variable domain, remainder taken from reference TRBV7-9 and TRBJ2-1, is DTGVSQNPRHKITKRGQNVTFRCDPISEHNRLYWYRQTLGQGPEFLTYFQNEAQLEKSRLLSDRFSAERPKGSFSTLEIQRTEQGDSAMYLCASSSGQYNEQFFGPGTRLTVL.

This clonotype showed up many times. CDR3 amino acids: CASSWRPQGANQPQHF. In DNA, the CDR3 is TGTGCCAGCAGCTGGAGGCCCCAGGGTGCCAATCAGCCCCAGCATTTT. This chain connects TRBV5-8 to TRBJ1-5; D perhaps matches TRBD1 (5 bases). The CDR3 length is 16 residues. Germline CDR1 and CDR2: SGHTS and YDEGEE. V dropped 3 bases and J dropped 3 bases, with 16 bases sitting between them.

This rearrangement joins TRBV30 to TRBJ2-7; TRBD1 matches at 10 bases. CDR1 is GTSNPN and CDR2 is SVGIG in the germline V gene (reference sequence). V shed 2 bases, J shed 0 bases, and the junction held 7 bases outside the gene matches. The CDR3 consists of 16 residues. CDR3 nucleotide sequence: TGTGCCTGGAGTTCCGGGACAGGGGTCAGCTCCTACGAGCAGTACTTC. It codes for CAWSSGTGVSSYEQYF.

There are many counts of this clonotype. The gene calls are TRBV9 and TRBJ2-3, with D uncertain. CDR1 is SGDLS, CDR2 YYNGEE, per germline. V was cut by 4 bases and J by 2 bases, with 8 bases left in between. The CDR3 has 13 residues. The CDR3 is CASSPQPTDTQYF. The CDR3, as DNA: TGTGCCAGCAGCCCCCAGCCCACAGATACGCAGTATTTT. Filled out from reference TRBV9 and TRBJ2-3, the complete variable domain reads DSGVTQTPKHLITATGQRVTLRCSPRSGDLSVYWYQQSLDQGLQFLIQYYNGEERAKGNILERFSAQQFPDLHSELNLSSLELGDSALYFCASSPQPTDTQYFGPGTRLTVL.

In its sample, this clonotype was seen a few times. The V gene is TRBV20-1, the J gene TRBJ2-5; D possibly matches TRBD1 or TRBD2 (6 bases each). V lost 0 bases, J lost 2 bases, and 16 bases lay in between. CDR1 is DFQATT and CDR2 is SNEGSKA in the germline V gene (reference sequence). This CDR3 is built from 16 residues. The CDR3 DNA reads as TGCAGTGCTAGAGATTTAGGACGGGGGCGACAAGAGACCCAGTACTTC. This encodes CSARDLGRGRQETQYF.

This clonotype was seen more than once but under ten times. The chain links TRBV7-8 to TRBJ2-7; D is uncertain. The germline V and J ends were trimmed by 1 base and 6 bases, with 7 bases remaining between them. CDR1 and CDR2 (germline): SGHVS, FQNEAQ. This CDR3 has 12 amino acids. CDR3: CASSLGTSEQYF. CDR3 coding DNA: TGTGCCAGCAGCTTAGGGACCTCCGAGCAGTACTTC.

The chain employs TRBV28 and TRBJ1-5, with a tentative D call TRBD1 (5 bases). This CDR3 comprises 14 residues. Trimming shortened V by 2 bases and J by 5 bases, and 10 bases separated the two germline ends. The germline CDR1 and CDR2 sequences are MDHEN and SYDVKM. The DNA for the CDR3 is TGTGCCAGCAGTTTAGGGGCTGTTGATCAGCCCCAGCATTTT. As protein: CASSLGAVDQPQHF.

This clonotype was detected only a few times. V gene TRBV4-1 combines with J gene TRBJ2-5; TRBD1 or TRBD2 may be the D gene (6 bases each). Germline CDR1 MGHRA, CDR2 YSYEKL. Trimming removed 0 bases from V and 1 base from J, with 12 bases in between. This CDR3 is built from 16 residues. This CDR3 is CASSQENRGPQETQYF. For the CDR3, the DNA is TGCGCCAGCAGCCAAGAGAACCGGGGGCCCCAAGAGACCCAGTACTTC.

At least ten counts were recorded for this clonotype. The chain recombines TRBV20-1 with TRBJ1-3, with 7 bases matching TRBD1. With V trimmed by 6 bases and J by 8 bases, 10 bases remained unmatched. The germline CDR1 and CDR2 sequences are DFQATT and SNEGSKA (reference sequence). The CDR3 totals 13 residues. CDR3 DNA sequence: TGCAGTGCGAGACAGGGAATAGACGACACCATATATTTT. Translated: CSARQGIDDTIYF.

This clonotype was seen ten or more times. The CDR3 loop is CASSLSRGQETQYF. The CDR3 DNA is TGTGCCAGCAGCCTCTCCCGGGGGCAAGAGACCCAGTACTTC. The chain carries TRBV7-3 and TRBJ2-5; D might be TRBD2 (6 bases). With 5 bases removed from V and 2 bases from J, the gap between germline ends came to 12 bases. Germline V lookup: CDR1 SGHTA, CDR2 FQGTGA. The CDR3 covers 14 residues.

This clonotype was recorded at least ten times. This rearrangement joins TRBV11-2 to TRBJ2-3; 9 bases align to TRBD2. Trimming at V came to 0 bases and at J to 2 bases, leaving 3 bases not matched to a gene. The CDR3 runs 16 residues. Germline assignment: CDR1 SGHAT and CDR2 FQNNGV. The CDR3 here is CASSLETSGVTDTQYF. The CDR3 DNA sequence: TGTGCCAGCAGCTTAGAGACTAGCGGCGTCACAGATACGCAGTATTTT.

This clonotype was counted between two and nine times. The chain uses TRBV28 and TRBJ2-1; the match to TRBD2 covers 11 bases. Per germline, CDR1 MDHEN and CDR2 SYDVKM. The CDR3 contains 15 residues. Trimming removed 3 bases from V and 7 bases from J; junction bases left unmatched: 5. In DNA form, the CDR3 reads TGTGCCAGCAGTTTGACTAGCGGGAAACCGAATGAGCAGTTCTTC. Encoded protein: CASSLTSGKPNEQFF.

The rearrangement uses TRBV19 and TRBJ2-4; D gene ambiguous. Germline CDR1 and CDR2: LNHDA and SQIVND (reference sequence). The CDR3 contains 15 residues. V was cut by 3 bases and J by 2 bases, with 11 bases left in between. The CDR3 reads CASSIPSNTKNIQYF. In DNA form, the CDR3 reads TGTGCCAGTAGTATTCCCAGCAACACCAAAAACATTCAGTACTTC. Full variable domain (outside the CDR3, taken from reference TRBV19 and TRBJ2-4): DGGITQSPKYLFRKEGQNVTLSCEQNLNHDAMYWYRQDPGQGLRLIYYSQIVNDFQKGDIAEGYSVSREKKESFPLTVTSAQKNPTAFYLCASSIPSNTKNIQYFGAGTRLSVL.

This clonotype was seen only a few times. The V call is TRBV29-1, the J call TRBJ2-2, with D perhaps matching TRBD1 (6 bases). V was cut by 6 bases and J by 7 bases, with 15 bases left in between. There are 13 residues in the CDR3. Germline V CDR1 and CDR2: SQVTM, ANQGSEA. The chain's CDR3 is CSVGDTGSGELFF. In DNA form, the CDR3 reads TGCAGCGTGGGGGACACGGGGAGCGGGGAGCTGTTTTTT.

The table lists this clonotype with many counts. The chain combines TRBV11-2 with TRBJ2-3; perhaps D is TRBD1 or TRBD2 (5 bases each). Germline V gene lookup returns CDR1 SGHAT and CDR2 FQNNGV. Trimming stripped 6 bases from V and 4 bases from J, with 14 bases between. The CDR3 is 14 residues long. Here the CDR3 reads CASRPARGADTQYF. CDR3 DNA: TGTGCCAGCAGACCCGCACGGGGCGCAGATACGCAGTATTTT.

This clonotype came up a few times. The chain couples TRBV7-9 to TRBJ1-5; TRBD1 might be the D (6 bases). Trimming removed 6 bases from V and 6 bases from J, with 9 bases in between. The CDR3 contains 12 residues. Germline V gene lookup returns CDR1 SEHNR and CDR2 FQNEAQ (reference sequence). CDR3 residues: CASSKGGQPQHF. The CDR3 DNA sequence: TGTGCCAGCAGTAAGGGGGGTCAGCCCCAGCATTTT. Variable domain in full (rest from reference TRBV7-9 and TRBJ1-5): DTGVSQNPRHKITKRGQNVTFRCDPISEHNRLYWYRQTLGQGPEFLTYFQNEAQLEKSRLLSDRFSAERPKGSFSTLEIQRTEQGDSAMYLCASSKGGQPQHFGDGTRLSIL.

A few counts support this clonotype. The CDR3 region has the DNA TGTGCCACCAGGACGTCCTATAGCACAGATACGCAGTATTTT. It translates to CATRTSYSTDTQYF. The genes are TRBV6-5 and TRBJ2-3; D not resolved. Germline V gene sequence: CDR1 MNHEY, CDR2 SVGAGI. The ends were cut back, 10 bases at V and 0 bases at J, with 14 bases in the middle. The CDR3 totals 14 residues.

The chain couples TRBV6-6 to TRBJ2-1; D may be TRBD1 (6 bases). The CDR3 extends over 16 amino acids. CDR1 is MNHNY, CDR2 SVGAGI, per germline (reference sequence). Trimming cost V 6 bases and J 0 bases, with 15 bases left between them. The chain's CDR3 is CASRPTRDTSYNEQFF. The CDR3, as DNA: TGTGCCAGCAGACCCACTCGGGACACCTCCTACAATGAGCAGTTCTTC.

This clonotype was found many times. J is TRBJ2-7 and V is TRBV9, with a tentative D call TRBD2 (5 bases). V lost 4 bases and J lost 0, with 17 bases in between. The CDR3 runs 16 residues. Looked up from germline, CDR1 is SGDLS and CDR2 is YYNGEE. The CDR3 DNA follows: TGTGCCAGCAGCCCACGGGGTGGAAAAAGCTCCTACGAGCAGTACTTC. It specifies CASSPRGGKSSYEQYF.

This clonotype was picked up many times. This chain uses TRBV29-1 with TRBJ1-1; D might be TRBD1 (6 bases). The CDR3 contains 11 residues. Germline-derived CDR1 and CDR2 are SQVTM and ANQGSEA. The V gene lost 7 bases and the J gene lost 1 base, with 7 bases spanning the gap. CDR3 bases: TGCAGCGGGGACAAGAACACTGAAGCTTTCTTT. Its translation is CSGDKNTEAFF.